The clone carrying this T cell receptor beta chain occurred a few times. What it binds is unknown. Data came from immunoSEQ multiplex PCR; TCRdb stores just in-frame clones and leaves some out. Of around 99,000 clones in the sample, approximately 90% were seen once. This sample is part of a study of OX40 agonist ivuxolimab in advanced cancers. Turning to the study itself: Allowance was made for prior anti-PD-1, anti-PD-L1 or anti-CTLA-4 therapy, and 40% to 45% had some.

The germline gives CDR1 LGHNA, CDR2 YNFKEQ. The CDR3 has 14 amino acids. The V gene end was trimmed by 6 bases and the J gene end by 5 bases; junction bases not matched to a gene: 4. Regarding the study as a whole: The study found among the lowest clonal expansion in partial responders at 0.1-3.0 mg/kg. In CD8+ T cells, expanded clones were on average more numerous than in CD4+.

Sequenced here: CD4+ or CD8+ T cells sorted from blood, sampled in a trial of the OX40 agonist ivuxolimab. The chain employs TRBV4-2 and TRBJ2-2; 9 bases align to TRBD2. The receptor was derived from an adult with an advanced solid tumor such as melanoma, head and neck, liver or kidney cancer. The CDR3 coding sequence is TGTGCCAGCAGTTATACTAGCGGGACCGGGGAGCTGTTTTTT. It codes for CASSYTSGTGELFF.